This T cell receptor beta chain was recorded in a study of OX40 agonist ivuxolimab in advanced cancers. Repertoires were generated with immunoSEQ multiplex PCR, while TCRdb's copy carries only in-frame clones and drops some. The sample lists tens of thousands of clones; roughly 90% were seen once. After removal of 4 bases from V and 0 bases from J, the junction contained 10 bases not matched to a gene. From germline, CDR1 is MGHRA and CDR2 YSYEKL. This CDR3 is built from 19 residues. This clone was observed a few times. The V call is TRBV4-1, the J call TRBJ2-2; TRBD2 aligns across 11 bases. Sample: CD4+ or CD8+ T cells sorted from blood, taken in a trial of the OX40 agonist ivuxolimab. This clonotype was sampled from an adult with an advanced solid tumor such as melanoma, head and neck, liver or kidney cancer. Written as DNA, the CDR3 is TGCGCCAGCAGCCCCAGGGTGCTAGCGGGAGGCGCGAACACCGGGGAGCTGTTTTTT. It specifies CASSPRVLAGGANTGELFF.